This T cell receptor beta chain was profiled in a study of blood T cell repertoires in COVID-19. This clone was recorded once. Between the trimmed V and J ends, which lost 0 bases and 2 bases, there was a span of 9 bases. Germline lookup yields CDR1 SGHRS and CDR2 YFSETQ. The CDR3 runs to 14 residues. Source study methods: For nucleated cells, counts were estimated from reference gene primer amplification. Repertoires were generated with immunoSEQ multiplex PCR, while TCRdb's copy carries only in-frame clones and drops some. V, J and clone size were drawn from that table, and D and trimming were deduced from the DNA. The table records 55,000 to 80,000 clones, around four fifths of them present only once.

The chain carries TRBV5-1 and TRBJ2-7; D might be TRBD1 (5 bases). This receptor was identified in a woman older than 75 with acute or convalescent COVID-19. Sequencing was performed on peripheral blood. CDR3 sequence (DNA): TGCGCCAGCAGCTTGGAGGGCAGGGCCTACGAGCAGTACTTC. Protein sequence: CASSLEGRAYEQYF. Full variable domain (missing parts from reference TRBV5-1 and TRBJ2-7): KAGVTQTPRYLIKTRGQQVTLSCSPISGHRSVSWYQQTPGQGLQFLFEYFSETQRNKGNFPGRFSGRQFSNSRSEMNVSTLELGDSALYLCASSLEGRAYEQYFGPGTRLTVT.